The 21 T cell receptor beta chains given below trace back to one sample, sequenced in a study of blood T cell repertoires in COVID-19. Assay: immunoSEQ multiplex PCR; the TCRdb copy retains only in-frame clones and omits some. The profile shows under 150,000 clones, just under 80% of them singletons. Material: peripheral blood. These receptor sequences come from a human donor in a cohort sampled during active COVID-19.

The chain uses TRBV5-4 and TRBJ2-3, with TRBD1 matching 8 bases. Germline assignment: CDR1 SGHNT and CDR2 YYREEE (reference sequence). After removal of 4 bases from V and 1 base from J, the junction contained 11 bases not matched to a gene. The CDR3 is made up of 17 amino acids. CDR3 residues: CASSPPPGQEGTDTQYF. The CDR3 nucleotides read TGTGCCAGCAGCCCTCCACCGGGACAGGAAGGCACAGATACGCAGTATTTT. Variable domain in full (rest from reference TRBV5-4 and TRBJ2-3): ETGVTQSPTHLIKTRGQQVTLRCSSQSGHNTVSWYQQALGQGPQFIFQYYREEENGRGNFPPRFSGLQFPNYSSELNVNALELDDSALYLCASSPPPGQEGTDTQYFGPGTRLTVL.

This chain uses TRBV6-1 with TRBJ1-2, with D possibly matching TRBD1 (6 bases). The germline CDR1 and CDR2 sequences are MNHNS and SASEGT. This CDR3 spans 14 amino acids. V was cut by 2 bases and J by 4 bases, with 11 bases left in between. In DNA, the CDR3 is TGTGCCAGCAGTGAAACGGGACACCCCTATGGCTACACCTTC. Translated, it gives CASSETGHPYGYTF.

This clone has ten or more counts. This chain links TRBV9 with TRBJ1-1; 8 bases fit TRBD1. Germline CDR1 SGDLS, CDR2 YYNGEE. J gave up 1 base and V 1 base, and 6 bases lay outside the gene matches. This CDR3 is 16 amino acids long. The CDR3 sequence is CASSVTPDRENTEAFF. CDR3 DNA: TGTGCCAGCAGCGTAACCCCGGACAGGGAGAACACTGAAGCTTTCTTT.

The chain has TRBV18 and TRBJ2-3, with 8 bases lining up with TRBD1. This CDR3 comprises 18 residues. In germline, CDR1 is KGHSH, CDR2 LQKENI. V gave up 3 bases and J gave up 3 bases; unmatched junction bases: 14. The CDR3 DNA is TGTGCCAGCTCACCTCGCGGGACAGGCATAAGTAGGACAGATACGCAGTATTTT. Protein product: CASSPRGTGISRTDTQYF.

V is TRBV4-1 and J is TRBJ1-6; 7 nucleotides align to TRBD1. V trimming: 0 bases; J trimming: 13 bases; junction bases outside the gene matches: 9. The germline gives CDR1 MGHRA, CDR2 YSYEKL. The CDR3 contains 15 residues. CDR3 region: CASSQDGTAPTPLHF. The CDR3 DNA reads as TGCGCCAGCAGCCAAGACGGGACAGCCCCTACGCCCCTCCACTTT.

This clone came up a few times. V and J are TRBV5-1 and TRBJ2-1, with TRBD2 matching over 11 bases. Per the germline V gene, CDR1 is SGHRS and CDR2 is YFSETQ. There are 16 residues in the CDR3. The V segment lost 0 bases and the J segment 10 bases; nucleotides outside the gene matches: 9. The CDR3 bases are TGCGCCAGCAGCTTGGGAGCTAGCGGGGGGTCTGGAGAGCAGTTCTTC. The encoded protein is CASSLGASGGSGEQFF.

V is TRBV19 and J is TRBJ1-1; D is possibly TRBD1 (5 bases). The V gene lost 5 bases and the J gene lost 5 bases, with 15 bases spanning the gap. The CDR3 has 14 residues. The germline gives CDR1 LNHDA, CDR2 SQIVND (reference sequence). The CDR3 sequence is CASSPSVPGTEAFF. DNA of the CDR3: TGTGCCAGTAGTCCCAGTGTCCCAGGGACTGAAGCTTTCTTT.

The chain is built from TRBV4-3 and TRBJ1-1; 7 bases align to TRBD1. The junction had 6 bases not matched to a gene; V was cut back by 0 bases and J by 5 bases. CDR3 length: 15 residues. Germline CDR1 is LGHNA and CDR2 is YSLEER. As DNA, the CDR3 is TGCGCCAGCAGCCAAGAGAACAGGGGCGGAACTGAAGCTTTCTTT. It codes for CASSQENRGGTEAFF.

This clone was seen more than once but under ten times. The V call is TRBV13, the J call TRBJ2-5, with D maybe TRBD1 (5 bases). Trimming took 5 bases from V and 7 from J, leaving 17 bases between them. CDR1 is PRHDT and CDR2 is FYEKMQ in the germline V gene (reference sequence). The CDR3 covers 14 residues. CDR3 sequence reads: CASSERRGRVTQYF. As DNA, the CDR3 is TGTGCCAGCAGCGAGCGTAGGGGCAGGGTGACCCAGTACTTC.

The chain couples TRBV24-1 to TRBJ2-3; 10 nucleotides agree with TRBD2. The germline CDR1 and CDR2 sequences are KGHDR and SFDVKD. V trimming: 5 bases; J trimming: 8 bases; junction bases outside the gene matches: 9. The CDR3 loop spans 15 amino acids. CDR3 sequence: CATSAASGSFGTQYF. The CDR3 coding sequence is TGTGCCACCAGTGCGGCTAGCGGGAGCTTCGGTACGCAGTATTTT.

This clone occurred once. The J gene is TRBJ2-7, the V gene TRBV24-1, with a weak D call TRBD1 (5 bases). The CDR3 runs 13 residues. CDR1 and CDR2 from the germline V gene are KGHDR and SFDVKD. Deletions cut 5 bases from V and 6 bases from J, with 13 bases between. The CDR3 DNA follows: TGTGCCACCAGTGTCGCAGGGCGAGGCGAGCAGTACTTC. This codes for CATSVAGRGEQYF.

This sequence joins TRBV6-5 and TRBJ1-2; D unclear. Per germline, CDR1 MNHEY and CDR2 SVGAGI. The CDR3 extends over 15 amino acids. Deletions cut 2 bases from V and 6 bases from J, with 16 bases between. The CDR3 loop is CASSYGGNLGDGYTF. The CDR3 DNA is TGTGCCAGCAGTTACGGCGGGAATTTGGGAGATGGCTACACCTTC.

The V and J genes are TRBV7-2 and TRBJ2-3, with 11 bases aligning to TRBD1. V was pared by 3 bases and J by 4 bases, with 9 bases of the junction left unmatched. This CDR3 region has 17 residues. CDR1 and CDR2 (germline): SGHTA, FQGNSA. The CDR3 reads CASSFSPAGQGADTQYF. CDR3 DNA sequence: TGTGCCAGCAGCTTTTCACCGGCGGGACAGGGGGCAGATACGCAGTATTTT.

This clone was recorded only once. The V call is TRBV3-1 (or the pseudogene TRBV3-2), the J call TRBJ1-5; 7 nucleotides agree with TRBD1. The junction had 1 base not matched to a gene; V was cut back by 1 base and J by 7 bases. The CDR3 consists of 13 residues. In germline, CDR1 is LGHDT, CDR2 YNNKEL (reference sequence). The CDR3 bases are TGTGCCAGCAGCCAAGTACAGGGGCAGCCCCAGCATTTT. The encoded protein is CASSQVQGQPQHF.

The genes are TRBV2 and TRBJ2-1, with TRBD2 matching 12 bases. Germline lookup yields CDR1 SNHLY and CDR2 FYNNEI. The CDR3 totals 15 residues. The J segment lost 7 bases and the V segment lost 4 bases, leaving 5 bases of the junction unmatched. Here the CDR3 DNA reads TGTGCCAGCAGTGTTGGACTAGCGGGAAATAATGAGCAGTTCTTC. This encodes CASSVGLAGNNEQFF.

This clone was seen only a few times. The chain has TRBV2 and TRBJ2-1, with 7 bases lining up with TRBD2. The CDR3 sequence is 16 residues long. The V segment lost 3 bases and the J segment 4 bases; nucleotides outside the gene matches: 9. Germline V lookup: CDR1 SNHLY, CDR2 FYNNEI. CDR3 coding DNA: TGTGCCAGCAGTGAGGGGAGCGGGAATCTGTACAATGAGCAGTTCTTC. Its protein is CASSEGSGNLYNEQFF.

This clone was found once. The chain has TRBV19 and TRBJ1-5, with a weak D call TRBD1 (6 bases). This CDR3 is 14 amino acids long. V lost 5 bases and J lost 6, with 14 bases in between. Germline V CDR1 and CDR2: LNHDA, SQIVND (reference sequence). The CDR3 loop reads CASSLRQAGQPQHF. DNA for the CDR3: TGTGCCAGTAGTCTTCGACAGGCGGGTCAGCCCCAGCATTTT.

The chain recombines TRBV10-3 with TRBJ2-1; D gene unclear. This CDR3 is built from 13 residues. Trimming shortened V by 2 bases and J by 5 bases, and 7 bases separated the two germline ends. Germline V gene lookup returns CDR1 ENHRY and CDR2 SYGVKD. The CDR3 spells CAISEGQDNEQFF. In DNA form, the CDR3 reads TGTGCCATCAGTGAGGGTCAGGACAATGAGCAGTTCTTC.

This clone turned up a few times. The genes are TRBV28 and TRBJ2-2, with a possible D match to TRBD2 (7 bases). This CDR3 contains 16 residues. Germline CDR1 and CDR2: MDHEN and SYDVKM. Trimming removed 3 bases at V and 6 bases at J, with 17 bases between. The CDR3 protein is CASSFPRGALPGELFF. DNA for the CDR3: TGTGCCAGCAGTTTCCCCCGGGGGGCCCTTCCCGGGGAGCTGTTTTTT.

The rearrangement uses TRBV15 and TRBJ2-3; possibly TRBD2 for D (5 bases). The CDR3 loop spans 16 amino acids. Trimming took off 0 bases at V and 0 bases at J, with 10 bases between the two ends. The V gene's germline CDR1 is LNHNV and CDR2 YYDKDF (reference sequence). The CDR3 is CATSREDGVSTDTQYF. Written as DNA, the CDR3 is TGTGCCACCAGCAGAGAGGACGGGGTTAGCACAGATACGCAGTATTTT.

There are a few counts of this clone. The chain joins TRBV7-2 to TRBJ2-7; 11 bases map to TRBD2. This CDR3 contains 18 residues. V lost 5 bases to trimming and J lost 1 base; unmatched junction nucleotides: 13. Germline V lookup: CDR1 SGHTA, CDR2 FQGNSA. This CDR3 reads CASSRPTHGTSGSYEQYF. CDR3 DNA sequence: TGTGCCAGCAGCAGACCTACCCATGGGACTAGCGGATCCTACGAGCAGTACTTC.